The present T cell receptor (beta chain) was sequenced within a study of blood T cell repertoires in COVID-19. Clones were read by immunoSEQ multiplex PCR, and TCRdb kept only the in-frame ones, dropping some. The sample records about half a million clones, 80% to 90% being singletons. The CDR3 covers 13 residues. With 3 bases clipped from V and 9 bases from J, the junction kept 4 bases outside the gene matches. The germline V gene has CDR1 SGHDN and CDR2 FVKESK. V and J are TRBV14 and TRBJ2-1; 8 bases fit TRBD2. Sequenced material: peripheral blood. This receptor was obtained from a human donor in a cohort sampled during active COVID-19. The CDR3 DNA reads TGTGCCAGCAGCCAGCGGGAGGCAGGTGAGCAGTTCTTC. This codes for CASSQREAGEQFF. The full variable domain, with the rest looked up from reference TRBV14 and TRBJ2-1, is EAGVTQFPSHSVIEKGQTVTLRCDPISGHDNLYWYRRVMGKEIKFLLHFVKESKQDESGMPNNRFLAERTGGTYSTLKVQPAELEDSGVYFCASSQREAGEQFFGPGTRLTVL.